The sequence of this T cell receptor beta chain was determined in a study of blood T cell repertoires in COVID-19 (dated by TCRdb to 2020 to 2022). General notes on the study: Samples from collaborators originated in the United States, Italy and Spain and spanned both the acute and convalescent phases of COVID-19. The prospective study material was composed of cDNA or gDNA derived from T cells, B-cell-depleted T cells, or PBMCs. Subjects who had been exposed to COVID-19, were actively infected with it, or had recovered from it provided the deeply sampled blood TCRbeta repertoires that made up the dataset. The repertoires were released in a freely available public database intended as a resource for research on the immune response to SARS-CoV-2. The samples were drawn from two sources: the first 160 participants of the ongoing ImmuneRACE study, and over 950 subjects contributed by 6 global collaborators. A de-identified subject ID, COVID-19 status, age in years and sex were almost always included in the sample metadata. Where available, HLA class I and class II types were taken from metadata supplied by the sample provider and were not determined by assay-based typing.

In regard to this clone: Which antigen it targets is not known. No base quality values were provided; no much bigger clone lies one nucleotide off.

What the work shows at the level of the full study, not this receptor alone: The amount of clinical and demographic metadata varied by source and participant and was provided uncurated.

TCRbeta CDR3 regions were amplified from genomic DNA by means of the immunoSEQ Assay, a bias-controlled multiplex PCR. The published analysis was carried out like this. Within the assay, amplification of reference gene primers was used to estimate how many nucleated cells each sample contained. To quantify the absolute abundance of each unique TCRbeta CDR3 rearrangement, sequence reads were collapsed and filtered. For each sample, productive Simpson clonality was calculated as the square root of Simpson's diversity index across productive rearrangements. TCRdb re-hosts the immuneACCESS table, in-frame sequences only. Its copies lack some clones; in the studies checked, an unresolved V gene accounts for under half of them, and the cause for the rest is not known. D and trimming come from the DNA, and the V and J calls and clone size come from that table. This sample gives some 180,000 clones in total; 82% of them show up just once. Around 8% of the sample goes to the ten largest clones.

At one collaborating source in Seattle, patients were enrolled during active infection and were followed longitudinally through the course of disease. Whole blood was collected in K2EDTA tubes by collaborating institutions according to the institutions' own protocols. For TCRbeta analysis, collaborators shipped samples as frozen whole blood, isolated PBMCs, or DNA extracted from either of those sample types. Germline trimming amounts to 2 bases on V and 7 bases on J, with 1 as the count of junction bases outside the gene matches. The CDR3 spans 13 residues, from the cysteine through the phenylalanine. Only the CDR3 portion is preserved as DNA: 39 bases, with reading frame beginning at the first base. The germline V gene yields SGHDT for CDR1 and YYEEEE for CDR2.

This receptor was obtained from a woman aged 60-75 years with COVID-19, enrolled during active disease. The material sequenced was peripheral blood. This chain joins TRBV5-6 to TRBJ2-1, and 9 junction bases match TRBD2. CDR3 loop: CASSLGLANEQFF. At the DNA level, the sequence is TGTGCCAGCAGCTTAGGACTAGCGAATGAGCAGTTCTTC.